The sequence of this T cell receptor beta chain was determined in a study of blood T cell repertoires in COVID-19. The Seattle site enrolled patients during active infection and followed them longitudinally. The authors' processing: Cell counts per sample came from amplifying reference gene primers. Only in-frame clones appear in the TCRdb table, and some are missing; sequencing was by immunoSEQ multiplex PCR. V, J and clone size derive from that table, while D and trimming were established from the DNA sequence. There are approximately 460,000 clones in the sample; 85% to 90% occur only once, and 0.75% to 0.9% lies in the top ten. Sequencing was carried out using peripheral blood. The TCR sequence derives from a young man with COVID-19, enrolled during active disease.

CDR3 DNA sequence: TGTGCCAGCAGCTTCGGGGGAACCTACAATGAGCAGTTCTTC. Its protein is CASSFGGTYNEQFF. The rearrangement links TRBV7-2 to TRBJ2-1, with D tentatively TRBD2 (6 bases). V was clipped by 3 bases and J by 2 bases, with 8 bases between them. Germline CDR1 is SGHTA and CDR2 is FQGNSA. This CDR3 region has 14 residues.